This T cell receptor beta chain comes out of a study of beta chain features in type 1 diabetes. Blood was collected once per donor into heparin, averaging about 0.12 L. The sequenced template was cDNA made from the entire isolated RNA. Produced via immunoSEQ multiplex PCR; TCRdb's table is partial and in-frame only. Among roughly 330,000 clones, 8% to 13% were seen once, and the ten largest hold around 0.015%. Germline V gene sequence: CDR1 SEHNR, CDR2 FQNEAQ (reference sequence). The CDR3 has 16 amino acids. V dropped 6 bases and J dropped 0; count of bases not matched to a gene: 4. This TCR came from a woman aged 25 to 39 in good health. The sequenced sample was naive CD4+ T cells from blood. The V and J genes are TRBV7-9 and TRBJ2-2; TRBD2 matches at 10 bases. The CDR3 spells CASRSSGRANTGELFF. As DNA, the CDR3 is TGTGCCAGCAGATCAAGCGGGAGGGCGAACACCGGGGAGCTGTTTTTT.